Listed below are T cell receptor beta chains from one sample, sequenced in a study of molecular identifiers for immune sequencing clone quantification. One entry per CDR3 protein results from TCRdb running MiXCR on the PCR reads. The sample lists around 460,000 distinct CDR3 sequences; about 20% were seen once. Sequencing used naive CD8+ T cells from blood, with Jurkat cell RNA spiked in. These receptors came from a human donor in good health. Some libraries in this study had Jurkat cell RNA spiked in. Both conserved end residues are part of each CDR3. D genes are given only for firm matches. The size of a clone is reported for some rows only, either as once, few or many, or as a class for expanded clones.

J gene: TRBJ1-1
V gene: TRBV9
clone size: few
D gene: -
CDR3 protein: CASSVILNTEAFF
CDR3 DNA: TGTGCCAGCAGCGTAATTCTGAACACTGAAGCTTTCTTT

J gene: TRBJ2-3
V gene: TRBV27
clone size: -
D gene: -
CDR3 protein: CASSSTGHHTDTQYF
CDR3 DNA: TGTGCCAGCAGTTCGACCGGACATCACACAGATACGCAGTATTTT

J gene: TRBJ1-4
V gene: TRBV7-8
clone size: few
D gene: -
CDR3 protein: CASSPTGILYEKLFF
CDR3 DNA: TGTGCCAGCAGCCCAACAGGGATTTTATACGAAAAACTGTTTTTT

J gene: TRBJ2-3
V gene: TRBV2
clone size: many
D gene: -
CDR3 protein: CASSGLNQLSGYRSTDTQYF
CDR3 DNA: TGTGCCAGCAGTGGACTCAACCAGCTCAGCGGGTACAGGAGCACAGATACGCAGTATTTT

J gene: TRBJ1-2
V gene: TRBV4-1
clone size: -
D gene: -
CDR3 protein: CASSQGPVTSYGYTF
CDR3 DNA: TGCGCCAGCAGCCAAGGGCCGGTGACAAGCTATGGCTACACCTTC

J gene: TRBJ1-1
V gene: TRBV9
clone size: -
D gene: -
CDR3 protein: CASSVGAGKDTEAFF
CDR3 DNA: TGTGCCAGCAGCGTAGGGGCAGGGAAGGACACTGAAGCTTTCTTT

J gene: TRBJ2-2
V gene: TRBV7-8
clone size: many
D gene: -
CDR3 protein: CASSLFGSNTGELFF
CDR3 DNA: TGTGCCAGCAGCTTATTCGGTTCGAACACCGGGGAGCTGTTTTTT

J gene: TRBJ2-7
V gene: TRBV5-6
clone size: few
D gene: -
CDR3 protein: CASSPGWGTYEQYF
CDR3 DNA: TGTGCCAGCAGCCCGGGGTGGGGTACTTACGAGCAGTACTTC

J gene: TRBJ2-1
V gene: TRBV6-2/TRBV6-3
clone size: many
D gene: TRBD2
CDR3 protein: CASIEQASGRNEQFF
CDR3 DNA: TGTGCCAGCATCGAGCAGGCTAGCGGGAGGAATGAGCAGTTCTTC

J gene: TRBJ2-1
V gene: TRBV4-1
clone size: many
D gene: -
CDR3 protein: CASSQEDGERNEQFF
CDR3 DNA: TGCGCCAGCAGCCAAGAAGATGGGGAGAGAAATGAGCAGTTCTTC

J gene: TRBJ2-7
V gene: TRBV3-1
clone size: few
D gene: -
CDR3 protein: CASSQDAPVQYF
CDR3 DNA: TGTGCCAGCAGCCAAGACGCGCCTGTGCAGTACTTC

J gene: TRBJ2-7
V gene: TRBV7-9
clone size: many
D gene: TRBD1
CDR3 protein: CASSSRQGSYEQYF
CDR3 DNA: TGTGCCAGCAGCTCCAGACAGGGGAGCTACGAGCAGTACTTC

J gene: TRBJ2-7
V gene: TRBV20-1
clone size: few
D gene: -
CDR3 protein: CSASGQRGSYEQYF
CDR3 DNA: TGCAGTGCTAGCGGCCAGAGGGGATCCTACGAGCAGTACTTC

J gene: TRBJ2-2
V gene: TRBV7-9
clone size: few
D gene: -
CDR3 protein: CASSPPRGSRGLFF
CDR3 DNA: TGTGCCAGCAGCCCGCCAAGGGGCTCCCGGGGGCTGTTTTTT

J gene: TRBJ2-1
V gene: TRBV7-2
clone size: many
D gene: TRBD2
CDR3 protein: CASSLSGGAGDEQFF
CDR3 DNA: TGTGCCAGCAGCTTGTCGGGGGGGGCAGGGGATGAGCAGTTCTTC

J gene: TRBJ2-2
V gene: TRBV2
clone size: few
D gene: TRBD1
CDR3 protein: CASSDTGARHTGELFF
CDR3 DNA: TGTGCCAGCAGTGATACAGGGGCCCGACACACCGGGGAGCTGTTTTTT

J gene: TRBJ2-3
V gene: TRBV7-6
clone size: -
D gene: -
CDR3 protein: CASSLFADTRYF
CDR3 DNA: TGTGCCAGCAGCTTGTTCGCAGATACGCGGTATTTT

J gene: TRBJ2-6
V gene: TRBV7-9
clone size: many
D gene: -
CDR3 protein: CASSLALGFSGANVLTF
CDR3 DNA: TGTGCCAGCAGCTTAGCGCTTGGATTCTCTGGGGCCAACGTCCTGACTTTC

J gene: TRBJ2-4
V gene: TRBV10-3
clone size: few
D gene: -
CDR3 protein: CAISDSTGLNIQYF
CDR3 DNA: TGTGCCATCAGTGATTCCACGGGACTGAACATTCAGTACTTC

J gene: TRBJ2-5
V gene: TRBV4-1
clone size: few
D gene: -
CDR3 protein: CASSQDQTQETQYF
CDR3 DNA: TGCGCCAGCAGCCAAGATCAAACCCAAGAGACCCAGTACTTC

J gene: TRBJ1-2
V gene: TRBV9
clone size: -
D gene: -
CDR3 protein: CASSVTGANYGYTF
CDR3 DNA: TGTGCCAGCAGCGTGACCGGAGCTAACTATGGCTACACCTTC

J gene: TRBJ1-1
V gene: TRBV4-1
clone size: many
D gene: TRBD1
CDR3 protein: CASSQQTGVNTEAFF
CDR3 DNA: TGCGCCAGCAGCCAGCAGACAGGGGTTAACACTGAAGCTTTCTTT

J gene: TRBJ2-3
V gene: TRBV2
clone size: many
D gene: -
CDR3 protein: CASSDWSSTDTQYF
CDR3 DNA: TGTGCCAGCAGTGACTGGTCTAGCACAGATACGCAGTATTTT

J gene: TRBJ1-5
V gene: TRBV6-5
clone size: -
D gene: -
CDR3 protein: CASSSRLDQPQQF
CDR3 DNA: TGTGCCAGCAGCTCCAGGCTCGATCAGCCCCAGCAATTT

J gene: TRBJ2-2
V gene: TRBV5-6
clone size: -
D gene: TRBD2
CDR3 protein: CASSLRLLAGDGELFF
CDR3 DNA: TGTGCCAGCAGCTTGCGCCTCCTAGCGGGGGACGGGGAGCTGTTTTTT

J gene: TRBJ1-1
V gene: TRBV29-1
clone size: many
D gene: -
CDR3 protein: CSALYREAFF
CDR3 DNA: TGCAGCGCTCTCTACCGTGAAGCTTTCTTT

J gene: TRBJ2-3
V gene: TRBV4-1
clone size: few
D gene: -
CDR3 protein: CASSQVGDYTQYF
CDR3 DNA: TGCGCCAGCAGCCAAGTCGGCGACTATACGCAGTATTTT

J gene: TRBJ2-1
V gene: TRBV18
clone size: few
D gene: -
CDR3 protein: CASSPAHGELGIHEQFF
CDR3 DNA: TGTGCCAGCTCACCGGCTCACGGAGAATTGGGTATACATGAGCAGTTCTTC

J gene: TRBJ2-3
V gene: TRBV7-9
clone size: many
D gene: TRBD1
CDR3 protein: CASSIWTGHSTDTQYF
CDR3 DNA: TGTGCCAGCAGCATCTGGACAGGCCACAGCACAGATACGCAGTATTTT

J gene: TRBJ2-3
V gene: TRBV5-1
clone size: many
D gene: -
CDR3 protein: CASSLVAPSTDTQYF
CDR3 DNA: TGCGCCAGCAGCTTGGTAGCGCCTAGCACAGATACGCAGTATTTT

J gene: TRBJ1-5
V gene: TRBV5-6
clone size: -
D gene: -
CDR3 protein: CASSFGPGGDQPQHF
CDR3 DNA: TGTGCCAGCAGCTTTGGACCCGGCGGCGATCAGCCCCAGCATTTT

J gene: TRBJ1-4
V gene: TRBV4-1
clone size: many
D gene: TRBD1
CDR3 protein: CASSPPAGTGDEKLFF
CDR3 DNA: TGCGCCAGCAGCCCACCCGCCGGGACAGGGGATGAAAAACTGTTTTTT

J gene: TRBJ1-1
V gene: TRBV12-3/TRBV12-4
clone size: many
D gene: -
CDR3 protein: CASSPTFFLNTEAFF
CDR3 DNA: TGTGCCAGCAGCCCCACTTTTTTCTTGAACACTGAAGCTTTCTTT

J gene: TRBJ1-1
V gene: TRBV29-1
clone size: many
D gene: -
CDR3 protein: CSVGDMNTEAFF
CDR3 DNA: TGCAGCGTTGGTGACATGAACACTGAAGCTTTCTTT

J gene: TRBJ2-5
V gene: TRBV7-2
clone size: once
D gene: -
CDR3 protein: CASSPLQGGPLQETQYF
CDR3 DNA: TGTGCCAGCAGCCCACTCCAGGGCGGACCCCTCCAAGAGACCCAGTACTTC

J gene: TRBJ2-1
V gene: TRBV13
clone size: -
D gene: -
CDR3 protein: CASSLVHGGEQFF
CDR3 DNA: TGTGCCAGCAGCTTAGTTCACGGCGGTGAGCAGTTCTTC

J gene: TRBJ2-1
V gene: TRBV24-1
clone size: many
D gene: TRBD2
CDR3 protein: CATSDLTSGRAGVGYEQFF
CDR3 DNA: TGTGCCACCAGTGATTTGACTAGCGGGAGGGCCGGGGTCGGCTATGAGCAGTTCTTC

J gene: TRBJ1-2
V gene: TRBV7-6
clone size: -
D gene: -
CDR3 protein: CASSPETNYGYTF
CDR3 DNA: TGTGCCAGCAGCCCAGAGACTAACTATGGCTACACCTTC

J gene: TRBJ2-7
V gene: TRBV9
clone size: many
D gene: -
CDR3 protein: CASSVRPVGFYEQYF
CDR3 DNA: TGTGCCAGCAGCGTCCGTCCGGTCGGCTTCTACGAGCAGTACTTC

J gene: TRBJ1-3
V gene: TRBV5-6
clone size: -
D gene: -
CDR3 protein: CASSFFSGNTIYF
CDR3 DNA: TGTGCCAGCAGCTTCTTCTCTGGAAACACCATATATTTT

J gene: TRBJ2-7
V gene: TRBV9
clone size: -
D gene: -
CDR3 protein: CASSADGGGYEQYF
CDR3 DNA: TGTGCCAGCAGCGCAGACGGGGGAGGCTACGAGCAGTACTTC

J gene: TRBJ1-1
V gene: TRBV19
clone size: few
D gene: -
CDR3 protein: CASSRAPHEAFF
CDR3 DNA: TGTGCCAGTAGTAGGGCCCCCCATGAAGCTTTCTTT

J gene: TRBJ1-5
V gene: TRBV20-1
clone size: many
D gene: -
CDR3 protein: CSARARGSNQPQHF
CDR3 DNA: TGCAGTGCTAGAGCCAGGGGCAGCAATCAGCCCCAGCATTTT

J gene: TRBJ2-7
V gene: TRBV3-1
clone size: many
D gene: -
CDR3 protein: CASSQWEYEQYF
CDR3 DNA: TGTGCCAGCAGCCAATGGGAGTACGAGCAGTACTTC

J gene: TRBJ2-3
V gene: TRBV19
clone size: few
D gene: TRBD1
CDR3 protein: CASRVLGQITDTQYF
CDR3 DNA: TGTGCCAGTAGAGTCCTGGGACAGATCACAGATACGCAGTATTTT

J gene: TRBJ2-7
V gene: TRBV12-3/TRBV12-4
clone size: -
D gene: TRBD2
CDR3 protein: CASSLTLSGSKYEQYF
CDR3 DNA: TGTGCCAGCAGTTTGACCCTTAGCGGGAGCAAGTACGAGCAGTACTTC

J gene: TRBJ2-2
V gene: TRBV28
clone size: -
D gene: -
CDR3 protein: CATGARTVLYTGELFF
CDR3 DNA: TGTGCCACCGGCGCCCGGACAGTCCTCTACACCGGGGAGCTGTTTTTT

J gene: TRBJ2-1
V gene: TRBV27
clone size: -
D gene: -
CDR3 protein: CASSLRGSLNEQFF
CDR3 DNA: TGTGCCAGCAGTTTACGAGGGAGCCTTAATGAGCAGTTCTTC

J gene: TRBJ2-7
V gene: TRBV11-2
clone size: -
D gene: TRBD2
CDR3 protein: CASSLVSGRAREQYF
CDR3 DNA: TGTGCCAGCAGCTTAGTTAGCGGGAGGGCCAGGGAGCAGTACTTC

J gene: TRBJ2-3
V gene: TRBV20-1
clone size: few
D gene: TRBD1
CDR3 protein: CSAIDHGQGEDTQYF
CDR3 DNA: TGCAGTGCCATTGACCATGGACAGGGTGAGGATACGCAGTATTTT

J gene: TRBJ2-2
V gene: TRBV9
clone size: many
D gene: -
CDR3 protein: CASSEASGELFF
CDR3 DNA: TGTGCCAGCAGCGAGGCTTCCGGGGAGCTGTTTTTT

J gene: TRBJ2-5
V gene: TRBV6-6
clone size: few
D gene: -
CDR3 protein: CASSYGPYIQETQYF
CDR3 DNA: TGTGCCAGCAGTTACGGGCCTTACATACAAGAGACCCAGTACTTC